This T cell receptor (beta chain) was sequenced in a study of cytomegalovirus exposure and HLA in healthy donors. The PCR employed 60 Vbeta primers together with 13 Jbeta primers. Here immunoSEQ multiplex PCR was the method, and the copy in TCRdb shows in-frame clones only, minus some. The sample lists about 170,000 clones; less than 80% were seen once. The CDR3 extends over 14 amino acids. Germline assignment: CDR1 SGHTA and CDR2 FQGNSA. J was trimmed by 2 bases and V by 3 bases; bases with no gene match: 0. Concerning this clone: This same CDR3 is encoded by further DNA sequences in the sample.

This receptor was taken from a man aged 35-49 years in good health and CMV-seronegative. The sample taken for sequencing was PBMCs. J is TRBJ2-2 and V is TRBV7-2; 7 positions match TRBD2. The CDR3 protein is CASSLGLNTGELFF. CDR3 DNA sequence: TGTGCCAGCAGCTTGGGACTAAACACCGGGGAGCTGTTTTTT.